A selection of T cell receptor beta chains follows, all from one sample in a study of T cell repertoires in cytomegalovirus infection. Their specific antigens are unknown. TCRdb redid the calling of the reads with MiXCR, one entry per CDR3 protein. The sample yields 650,000 to 900,000 distinct CDR3 sequences, approximately 29% seen once. The sequencing used cultured CD8+ T cells from PBMCs, collected from culture after CMV antigen stimulation. Receptor source: a human donor in good health (CMV status not recorded). Some clones in this sample may be carry-over from other donors' samples. Both conserved end residues are part of each CDR3. Each record gives: clone size, D gene, J gene, V gene, CDR3 protein, CDR3 DNA. D genes are given only for firm matches. Size is stated for part of the rows, as once, few or many counts, or as a class when the clone is expanded.

many	TRBD2	TRBJ2-7	TRBV7-6	CASSPGGGTYEQYF	TGTGCCAGCAGCCCGGGGGGGGGCACCTACGAGCAGTACTTC
few	-	TRBJ2-1	TRBV4-1	CASSQDGLDEQFF	TGCGCCAGCAGCCAAGACGGGTTGGATGAGCAGTTCTTC
few	TRBD1	TRBJ2-1	TRBV9	CASSLQGTGAYNEQFF	TGTGCCAGCAGCCTACAGGGAACAGGGGCCTACAATGAGCAGTTCTTC
few	-	TRBJ2-5	TRBV20-1	CSASWPGGETQYF	TGCAGTGCTAGCTGGCCAGGTGGGGAGACCCAGTACTTC
-	-	TRBJ1-4	TRBV7-8	CASSPLGTNEKLFF	TGTGCCAGCAGCCCCCTAGGTACTAATGAAAAACTGTTTTTT
few	-	TRBJ1-3	TRBV7-9	CASSLKGTSGNTIYF	TGTGCCAGCAGCTTGAAAGGGACCTCTGGAAACACCATATATTTT
-	-	TRBJ2-1	TRBV7-2	CAILPLTGSYNEQFF	TGTGCCATCTTACCCCTTACGGGCTCCTACAATGAGCAGTTCTTC
few	-	TRBJ2-3	TRBV29-1	CSVELRGGRRDTQYF	TGCAGCGTGGAGCTGAGGGGGGGCCGCAGAGATACGCAGTATTTT
few	-	TRBJ1-6	TRBV20-1	CSAPGRASSYNSPLHF	TGCAGTGCTCCGGGACGAGCAAGCTCCTATAATTCACCCCTCCACTTT
once	TRBD1	TRBJ1-1	TRBV28	CASSRLGQGNTEAFF	TGTGCCAGCAGCCGACTAGGACAGGGAAACACTGAAGCTTTCTTT
many	-	TRBJ1-5	TRBV20-1	CSAEDSEYSNQPQHF	TGCAGTGCTGAAGACAGCGAATATAGCAATCAGCCCCAGCATTTT
-	-	TRBJ1-2	TRBV7-2	CASSSGTNGYGYTF	TGTGCCAGCAGCTCCGGGACAAATGGCTATGGCTACACCTTC
few	TRBD2	TRBJ2-2	TRBV4-3	CASSQDPGGGAGELFF	TGCGCCAGCAGCCAAGATCCGGGGGGAGGGGCCGGGGAGCTGTTTTTT
-	TRBD2	TRBJ2-1	TRBV7-9	CASSHSGGKYNEQFF	TGTGCCAGCAGCCATAGCGGGGGTAAATACAATGAGCAGTTCTTC
few	-	TRBJ2-5	TRBV6-6	CASSYLQAAQGQETQYF	TGTGCCAGCAGTTACTTACAGGCGGCCCAGGGCCAAGAGACCCAGTACTTC
few	-	TRBJ1-1	TRBV4-2	CASKLQTNTEAFF	TGTGCCAGCAAATTACAAACGAACACTGAAGCTTTCTTT
few	-	TRBJ2-4	TRBV6-2/TRBV6-3	CAVQELTKNIQYF	TGTGCCGTCCAGGAGCTAACCAAAAACATTCAGTACTTC
few	TRBD1	TRBJ1-2	TRBV20-1	CSVKGAQDRGLNGYTF	TGCAGTGTTAAGGGGGCCCAAGACAGGGGGCTCAATGGCTACACCTTC
few	TRBD2	TRBJ2-5	TRBV19	CASSIRSSGRETQYF	TGTGCCAGTAGTATAAGGTCTAGCGGTAGAGAGACCCAGTACTTC
-	TRBD2	TRBJ2-1	TRBV24-1	CATSAGGNEQFF	TGTGCCACCAGTGCGGGGGGCAATGAGCAGTTCTTC
once	-	TRBJ2-7	TRBV19	CASRAGTETYEQYF	TGTGCCAGTAGAGCCGGGACGGAGACCTACGAGCAGTACTTC
few	-	TRBJ2-2	TRBV4-1	CASSQTSNTGELFF	TGCGCCAGCAGCCAAACATCGAACACCGGGGAGCTGTTTTTT
few	TRBD1	TRBJ1-1	TRBV6-5	CASSYAAGGNTEAFF	TGTGCCAGCAGTTACGCGGCAGGGGGAAACACTGAAGCTTTCTTT
-	TRBD1	TRBJ1-5	TRBV6-6	CARGSTGIVQPQHF	TGCGCCAGGGGGTCGACGGGGATAGTTCAGCCCCAGCATTTT
-	-	TRBJ2-3	TRBV7-9	CASSPSPSDTQYF	TGTGCCAGCAGCCCCTCCCCTAGCGATACGCAGTATTTT
-	TRBD1	TRBJ1-5	TRBV27	CASSPGAGGQPQHF	TGTGCCAGCAGCCCCGGGGCAGGGGGTCAGCCCCAGCATTTT
once	TRBD1	TRBJ1-6	TRBV10-3	CTISGGGRDRASPLHF	TGTACCATCAGTGGAGGGGGGAGGGACAGGGCTTCACCCCTCCACTTT
-	-	TRBJ1-6	TRBV7-4	CASSSSGNSPLHF	TGTGCCAGCAGTTCCTCGGGCAATTCACCCCTCCACTTT
few	-	TRBJ2-2	TRBV6-4	CASSDSRQGIGELFF	TGTGCCAGCAGTGACTCTCGCCAGGGGATCGGGGAGCTGTTTTTT
-	-	TRBJ2-2	TRBV11-2	CASSPYESAPNTGELFF	TGTGCCAGCAGCCCTTACGAATCGGCACCGAACACCGGGGAGCTGTTTTTT
-	-	TRBJ1-1	TRBV7-9	CASSLVLRATEAFF	TGTGCCAGCAGCTTAGTTTTACGGGCTACTGAAGCTTTCTTT
many	-	TRBJ1-1	TRBV6-5	CASSYTMSTEAFF	TGTGCCAGCAGTTACACGATGAGCACTGAAGCTTTCTTT
few	TRBD1	TRBJ1-1	TRBV2	CASGQGQGTEAFF	TGTGCCAGCGGACAGGGTCAAGGCACTGAAGCTTTCTTT
once	-	TRBJ2-5	TRBV20-1	CSARDLGPRETQYF	TGCAGTGCTAGAGACTTGGGCCCAAGGGAGACCCAGTACTTC
few	-	TRBJ1-5	TRBV27	CASSYTGFHQPQHF	TGTGCCAGCAGTTACACAGGGTTCCATCAGCCCCAGCATTTT
few	-	TRBJ1-1	TRBV6-5	CASSSTEFNTEAFF	TGTGCCAGCAGTTCGACAGAGTTCAACACTGAAGCTTTCTTT
-	TRBD2	TRBJ2-3	TRBV10-3	CAISSSGGTDTQYF	TGTGCCATCAGTTCTAGCGGGGGCACAGATACGCAGTATTTT
once	-	TRBJ2-7	TRBV27	CASSLGDGWGYEQYF	TGTGCCAGCAGTTTAGGGGACGGGTGGGGCTACGAGCAGTACTTC
-	-	TRBJ2-7	TRBV27	CASSLLTPGEQYF	TGTGCCAGCAGTCTCCTGACACCGGGCGAGCAGTACTTC
few	-	TRBJ1-5	TRBV19	CASQKGTDLNQPQHF	TGTGCCAGTCAAAAGGGGACTGATCTCAATCAGCCCCAGCATTTT
-	-	TRBJ2-2	TRBV7-9	CASLVEPGELFF	TGTGCCAGCTTGGTCGAACCCGGGGAGCTGTTTTTT
-	-	TRBJ2-5	TRBV5-1	CASSLAINFQETQYF	TGCGCCAGCAGCTTGGCAATTAACTTCCAAGAGACCCAGTACTTC
few	-	TRBJ1-5	TRBV6-2/TRBV6-3	CASSYSWPYRANQPQHF	TGTGCCAGCAGTTACTCCTGGCCGTACAGGGCCAATCAGCCCCAGCATTTT
few	TRBD2	TRBJ2-2	TRBV12-3/TRBV12-4	CASSYGVQRGGSGELFF	TGTGCCAGTTCATACGGGGTCCAGCGGGGGGGATCGGGGGAGCTGTTTTTT
-	-	TRBJ1-3	TRBV10-3	CAIRGVAASGNTIYF	TGTGCCATCAGGGGAGTCGCAGCCTCTGGAAACACCATATATTTT
-	TRBD2	TRBJ2-1	TRBV20-1	CSARMPGGDEQFF	TGCAGTGCTAGAATGCCGGGGGGAGATGAGCAGTTCTTC
few	-	TRBJ1-3	TRBV12-3/TRBV12-4	CASSFIGGKQSSGNTIYF	TGTGCCAGCAGTTTTATTGGGGGAAAACAGAGCTCTGGAAACACCATATATTTT
few	-	TRBJ1-2	TRBV7-2	CASSSWGFF	TGTGCCAGCAGCTCGTGGGGCTTCTTC
-	-	TRBJ2-5	TRBV12-5	CASGPYTQETQYF	TGTGCTAGTGGTCCTTACACACAAGAGACCCAGTACTTC
-	-	TRBJ2-2	TRBV3-1	CATSNKARDTGELFF	TGTGCCACCTCCAATAAGGCACGAGACACCGGGGAGCTGTTTTTT
many	TRBD1	TRBJ2-7	TRBV7-2	CASSFQGQVIYEQYF	TGTGCCAGCAGCTTTCAGGGACAGGTGATCTACGAGCAGTACTTC
-	-	TRBJ1-4	TRBV24-1	CATSGPGANEKLFF	TGTGCCACCAGTGGACCAGGGGCTAATGAAAAACTGTTTTTT
-	TRBD1	TRBJ1-2	TRBV29-1	CSVEVLDREANYGYTF	TGCAGCGTTGAAGTGCTCGACAGGGAGGCTAACTATGGCTACACCTTC
many	TRBD1	TRBJ2-7	TRBV7-9	CASSPSDRGHEQYF	TGTGCCAGCAGCCCGAGCGACAGGGGGCACGAGCAGTACTTC
few	-	TRBJ1-6	TRBV28	CASRPVGYSPLHF	TGTGCCAGCAGACCCGTGGGGTATTCACCCCTCCACTTT
many	-	TRBJ1-2	TRBV7-9	CASSLADNNYGYTF	TGTGCCAGCAGCTTAGCGGACAATAACTATGGCTACACCTTC
-	-	TRBJ2-7	TRBV20-1	CSALRGAEQYF	TGCAGTGCCCTCCGGGGAGCCGAGCAGTACTTC
-	TRBD1	TRBJ2-2	TRBV7-6	CASSFRQGAGTGELFF	TGTGCCAGCAGCTTCCGACAGGGGGCAGGCACCGGGGAGCTGTTTTTT
many	-	TRBJ2-2	TRBV7-9	CASRIGGTGELFF	TGTGCCAGCAGAATCGGTGGAACCGGGGAGCTGTTTTTT
-	-	TRBJ2-6	TRBV9	CASSVALGSGANVLTF	TGTGCCAGCAGCGTAGCTCTCGGCTCTGGGGCCAACGTCCTGACTTTC